One sample yielded the 11 T cell receptor beta chains listed below, sequenced in a study of cytomegalovirus exposure and HLA in healthy donors. Researchers ran the PCR with 60 Vbeta and 13 Jbeta primers. Sequencing used immunoSEQ multiplex PCR; TCRdb keeps in-frame clones, though not all of them. The sample holds about 120,000 clones, over 75% seen once. Sequenced: PBMCs. All receptors derive from a woman under 30 in good health and CMV-seronegative.

The chain employs TRBV18 and TRBJ2-7; weak D call: TRBD2 (7 bases). The CDR3 consists of 15 residues. Germline assignment: CDR1 KGHSH and CDR2 LQKENI. Trimming removed 5 bases from V and 6 bases from J, with 20 bases in between. The CDR3, as DNA: TGTGCCAGCTCATCCCCCTTAGGGGGGGAGGTCGAGCAGTACTTC. Translated: CASSSPLGGEVEQYF.

The V call is TRBV6-5, the J call TRBJ1-1; D ambiguous. The CDR3 loop spans 16 amino acids. Germline CDR1 and CDR2: MNHEY and SVGAGI. Trimming stripped 0 bases from V and 0 bases from J, with 11 bases between. The CDR3 reads CASSYSMRTLNTEAFF. The CDR3 DNA is TGTGCCAGCAGTTACTCGATGCGCACGTTGAACACTGAAGCTTTCTTT.

J is TRBJ2-3 and V is TRBV9; D call uncertain. Germline CDR1 SGDLS, CDR2 YYNGEE. V was trimmed by 0 bases and J by 1 base, leaving 12 bases between them. The CDR3 consists of 16 residues. In nucleotides, the CDR3 is TGTGCCAGCAGCGTAGCTTGGGCGATAGGCACAGATACGCAGTATTTT. Protein: CASSVAWAIGTDTQYF.

This clone has more than one count but fewer than ten. The chain combines TRBV7-2 with TRBJ1-3; TRBD1 might be the D (5 bases). V was pared by 1 base and J by 4 bases, with 11 bases between. This CDR3 has 15 amino acids. Per germline, CDR1 SGHTA and CDR2 FQGNSA. In DNA, the CDR3 is TGTGCCAGCAGCTTAGTGGCAGGGCCCGGAAACACCATATATTTT. This gives the protein CASSLVAGPGNTIYF.

This clone turned up a few times. This chain joins TRBV15 and TRBJ2-6; D might be TRBD1 (6 bases). The CDR3 runs 15 residues. V gave up 1 base and J gave up 4 bases, with 8 bases separating them. CDR1 is LNHNV, CDR2 YYDKDF, per germline (reference sequence). CDR3 DNA sequence: TGTGCCACCAGCAGAGCCCAGGGGGGGGCCAACGTCCTGACTTTC. Amino acid sequence: CATSRAQGGANVLTF.

V and J are TRBV4-1 and TRBJ1-1, with TRBD1 as a possible D gene (6 bases). Germline loops: CDR1 MGHRA, CDR2 YSYEKL. V lost 2 bases and J lost 4, with 14 bases in between. CDR3 length: 15 amino acids. The CDR3 DNA sequence: TGCGCCAGCAGCCAAAACTTCGGACAGAGCACTGAAGCTTTCTTT. It yields the protein CASSQNFGQSTEAFF.

A few counts support this clone. The chain joins TRBV9 to TRBJ1-2; no clear D. The V gene lost 5 bases and the J gene lost 8 bases, with 13 bases spanning the gap. The CDR3 consists of 12 residues. The germline gives CDR1 SGDLS, CDR2 YYNGEE. The CDR3 DNA reads as TGTGCCAGCAGGGGCTCAAAATACGGCTACACCTTC. The encoded protein is CASRGSKYGYTF.

V and J are TRBV5-1 and TRBJ1-1; no firm D call. V lost 0 bases and J lost 8, with 14 bases in between. The CDR3 contains 14 residues. Per the germline V gene, CDR1 is SGHRS and CDR2 is YFSETQ. In DNA, the CDR3 is TGCGCCAGCAGCTTGGAGAACCCGGAGAGCGAAGCTTTCTTT. Translation: CASSLENPESEAFF. Supplemented by reference TRBV5-1 and TRBJ1-1, the full variable domain reads KAGVTQTPRYLIKTRGQQVTLSCSPISGHRSVSWYQQTPGQGLQFLFEYFSETQRNKGNFPGRFSGRQFSNSRSEMNVSTLELGDSALYLCASSLENPESEAFFGQGTRLTVV.

The rearrangement uses TRBV27 and TRBJ2-1; 14 nucleotides agree with TRBD2. Germline CDR1 and CDR2: MNHEY and SMNVEV (reference sequence). The junction had 14 bases not matched to a gene; V was cut back by 6 bases and J by 7 bases. CDR3 length equals 18 residues. DNA of the CDR3: TGTGCCAGCAGCCCGACTAGCGGGAGGGCCGGTTTTTTAAATGAGCAGTTCTTC. Its translation is CASSPTSGRAGFLNEQFF.

This clone was found once. The chain recombines TRBV6-5 with TRBJ1-1; D unresolved. This CDR3 comprises 14 residues. Trimming shortened V by 3 bases and J by 4 bases, and 12 bases separated the two germline ends. The germline CDR1 and CDR2 sequences are MNHEY and SVGAGI. The CDR3 protein is CASSYNHRSTEAFF. The DNA for the CDR3 is TGTGCCAGCAGTTATAATCACCGGAGCACTGAAGCTTTCTTT.

This clone was picked up one time. The rearrangement links TRBV5-8 to TRBJ2-2; possible D gene TRBD2, 5 bases. With 2 bases removed from V and 4 bases from J, the gap between germline ends came to 12 bases. In germline, CDR1 is SGHTS, CDR2 YDEGEE. The CDR3 has 15 amino acids. In nucleotides, the CDR3 is TGTGCCAGCAGCTTTATTGCGGAGGTCACCGGGGAGCTGTTTTTT. It yields the protein CASSFIAEVTGELFF.